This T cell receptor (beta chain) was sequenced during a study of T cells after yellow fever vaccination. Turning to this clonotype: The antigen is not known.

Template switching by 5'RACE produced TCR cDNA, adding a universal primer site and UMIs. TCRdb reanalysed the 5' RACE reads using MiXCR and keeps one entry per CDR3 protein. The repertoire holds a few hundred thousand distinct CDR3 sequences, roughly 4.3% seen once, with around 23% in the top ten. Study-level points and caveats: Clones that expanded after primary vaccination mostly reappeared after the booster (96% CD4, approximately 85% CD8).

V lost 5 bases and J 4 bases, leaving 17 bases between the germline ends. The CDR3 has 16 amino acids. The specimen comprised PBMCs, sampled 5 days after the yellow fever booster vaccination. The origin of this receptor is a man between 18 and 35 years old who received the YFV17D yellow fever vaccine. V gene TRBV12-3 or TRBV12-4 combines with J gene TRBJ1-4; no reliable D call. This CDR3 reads CASSARVQSSNEKLFF. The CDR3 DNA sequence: TGTGCCAGCAGTGCGAGGGTTCAAAGCAGTAATGAAAAACTGTTTTTT.